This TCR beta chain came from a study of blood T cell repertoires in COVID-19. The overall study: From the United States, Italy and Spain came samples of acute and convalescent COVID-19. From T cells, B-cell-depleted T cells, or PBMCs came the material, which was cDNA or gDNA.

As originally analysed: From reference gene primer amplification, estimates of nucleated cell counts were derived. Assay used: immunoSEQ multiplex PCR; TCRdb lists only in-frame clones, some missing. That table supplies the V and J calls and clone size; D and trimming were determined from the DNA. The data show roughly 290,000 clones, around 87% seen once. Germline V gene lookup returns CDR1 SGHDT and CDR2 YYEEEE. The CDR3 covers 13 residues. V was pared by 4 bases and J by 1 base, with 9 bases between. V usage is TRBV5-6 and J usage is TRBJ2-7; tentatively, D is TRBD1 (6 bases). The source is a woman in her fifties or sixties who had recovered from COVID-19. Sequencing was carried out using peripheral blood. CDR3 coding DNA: TGTGCCAGCAGCCTACAGGGTTCCTACGAGCAGTACTTC. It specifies CASSLQGSYEQYF.